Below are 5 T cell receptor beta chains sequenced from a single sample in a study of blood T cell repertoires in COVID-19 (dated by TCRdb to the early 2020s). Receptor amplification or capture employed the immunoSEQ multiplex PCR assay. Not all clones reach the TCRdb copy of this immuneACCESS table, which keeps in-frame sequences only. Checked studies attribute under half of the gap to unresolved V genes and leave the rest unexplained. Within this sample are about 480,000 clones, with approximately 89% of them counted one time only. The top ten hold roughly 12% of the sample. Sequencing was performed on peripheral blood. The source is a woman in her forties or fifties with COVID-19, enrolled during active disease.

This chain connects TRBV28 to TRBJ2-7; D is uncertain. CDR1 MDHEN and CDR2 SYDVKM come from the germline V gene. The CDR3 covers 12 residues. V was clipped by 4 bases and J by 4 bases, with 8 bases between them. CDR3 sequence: CASSSWLYEQYF. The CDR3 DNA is TGTGCCAGCAGTTCATGGTTATACGAGCAGTACTTC.

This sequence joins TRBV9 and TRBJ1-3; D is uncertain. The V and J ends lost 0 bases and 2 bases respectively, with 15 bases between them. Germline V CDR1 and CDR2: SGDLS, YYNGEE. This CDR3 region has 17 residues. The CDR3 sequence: CASSVAGTGTTGNTIYF. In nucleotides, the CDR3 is TGTGCCAGCAGCGTAGCGGGCACGGGAACGACTGGAAACACCATATATTTT.

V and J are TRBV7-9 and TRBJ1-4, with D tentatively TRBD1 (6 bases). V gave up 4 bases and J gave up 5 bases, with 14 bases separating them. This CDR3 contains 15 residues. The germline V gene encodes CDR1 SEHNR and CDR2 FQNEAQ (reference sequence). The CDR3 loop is CASSSAGGWNEKLFF. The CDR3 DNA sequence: TGTGCCAGCAGCTCGGCGGGGGGCTGGAATGAAAAACTGTTTTTT.

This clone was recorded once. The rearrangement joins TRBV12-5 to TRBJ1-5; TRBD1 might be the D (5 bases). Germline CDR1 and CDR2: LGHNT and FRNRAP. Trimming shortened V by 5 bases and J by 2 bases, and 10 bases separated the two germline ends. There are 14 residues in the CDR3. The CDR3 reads CASGLDMGNQPQHF. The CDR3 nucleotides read TGTGCTAGTGGTCTGGACATGGGCAATCAGCCCCAGCATTTT.

This CDR3 is CASSSDRASPFF. The CDR3 DNA follows: TGTGCCAGCAGTTCCGACAGGGCGAGTCCGTTTTTT. The chain joins TRBV12-3 or TRBV12-4 to TRBJ1-4, with 7 bases identical to TRBD1. CDR3 length equals 12 residues. J lost 16 bases, V lost 4 bases, and 9 bases had no gene match.